The 2 T cell receptor beta chains given below trace back to one sample, sequenced in a study of T-cell reconstitution after alpha-beta-depleted transplantation in children. A library of TCRbeta sequences, prepared with unique molecular identifiers, was generated. In TCRdb, the PCR reads were re-called with MiXCR into one record per CDR3 protein. The sample carries fewer than 500,000 distinct CDR3 sequences, 43% recorded once. Material: PBMCs, obtained before TCRalphabeta/CD19-depleted stem cell transplant. The receptors derive from a girl aged 2-10 years with aplastic anemia, due to receive a stem cell transplant.

The genes are TRBV12-3 or TRBV12-4 and TRBJ2-7, with TRBD1 matching over 7 bases. The CDR3 length is 14 residues. With 4 bases clipped from V and 2 bases from J, the junction kept 5 bases outside the gene matches. The CDR3 here is CASSSNRGPYEQYF. The CDR3 coding sequence is TGTGCCAGCAGTTCAAACAGGGGCCCCTACGAGCAGTACTTC.

This clonotype was observed many times. This rearrangement joins TRBV7-9 to TRBJ2-7; the D call may be TRBD1 or TRBD2 (5 bases each). Germline values: CDR1 SEHNR, CDR2 FQNEAQ (reference sequence). The CDR3 has 15 residues. V shed 5 bases and J shed 2 bases, with 16 bases lying between them. CDR3 DNA: TGTGCCAGCAGCCTGGGACCAAACGTCCCCTACGAGCAGTACTTC. Translated: CASSLGPNVPYEQYF.